Sequencing of this TCR beta chain was carried out in a study of CD8 T cells in Susac syndrome. The RNA, about 0.5 to 1 ug, was put through reverse transcription using random hexamers. From the immunoSEQ multiplex PCR reads, TCRdb called clonotypes with MiXCR, one entry per CDR3 protein. This table holds roughly 120,000 distinct CDR3 sequences, about 95% found once. CDR1 is KGHSH, CDR2 LQKENI, per germline. The CDR3 sequence is 13 residues long. Trimming removed 5 bases at V and 7 bases at J, with 14 bases between. The rearrangement joins TRBV18 to TRBJ1-2; a weak D match, TRBD1 (6 bases). The TCR originated in a human donor in good health. Sequenced material: CD4+ T cells from PBMCs. The CDR3 coding sequence is TGTGCCAGCTCATCCGACAGGTTGGGTGGCTACACCTTC. Translation: CASSSDRLGGYTF.